This is a list of T cell receptor beta chains from one sample in a study of cytomegalovirus exposure and HLA in healthy donors. Here immunoSEQ multiplex PCR was the method, and the copy in TCRdb shows in-frame clones only, minus some. The sample contains about 120,000 clones, around 76% of which appear only once. Sequencing was done on a sample of PBMCs. The receptor source for this set is a man aged 60 to 69 in good health and CMV-seropositive. Each CDR3 is given with its conserved first and last residue. The order of the fields is V gene, J gene, CDR3 protein.

>TRBV5-4|TRBJ2-7
CASSLDTAGYEQYF
>TRBV4-2|TRBJ2-7
CASSQAGTGGTYEQYF
>TRBV7-9|TRBJ1-6
CASSLRGGPPLHF
>TRBV4-2|.
CASSQSSGSSYEQYF
>TRBV7-3|TRBJ2-2
CASSGTPNTGELFF
>TRBV29-1|TRBJ2-7
CSAQGSTYEQYF
>TRBV11-3|TRBJ2-7
CASSPSRDEQYF
>TRBV5-1|TRBJ2-3
CASSLDKGASSDTQYF
>TRBV30|TRBJ2-5
CALDGGEQYF
>TRBV2|TRBJ1-1
CASSEERQGGEAFF
>TRBV27|TRBJ2-1
CASSFQGAGNEQFF